This is a list of T cell receptor beta chains from one sample in a study of vaccination and CD4 T cells after COVID-19. TCRdb ran MiXCR on the PCR reads and lists one entry per CDR3 protein. Of approximately 15,000 distinct CDR3 sequences listed, around 70% are singletons. No antigen is known for these receptors. Input material: CD4+ T cells from blood, cultured in vitro. All receptors derive from a human donor who had recovered from COVID-19. Each CDR3 is given with its conserved first and last residue. Each record gives: V gene, J gene, clone size, D gene, CDR3 protein, CDR3 DNA. A D gene is named only where the DNA matches it firmly. For some rows the clone size is stated as once, few or many, or as a class when expanded; others skip it.

>TRBV7-3|TRBJ1-1|-|-
CASSLTPDRFTEAFF
TGTGCCAGCAGCTTAACTCCCGACAGATTCACTGAAGCTTTCTTT
>TRBV5-1|TRBJ1-2|-|TRBD1
CASSLGSGGNNYGYTF
TGCGCCAGCAGCTTGGGATCAGGGGGGAATAACTATGGCTACACCTTC
>TRBV20-1|TRBJ2-7|few|-
CSAPPHHEQYF
TGCAGTGCTCCACCGCACCACGAGCAGTACTTC
>TRBV19|TRBJ1-1|few|TRBD1
CASSTGQGGEAFF
TGTGCCAGTAGTACCGGACAGGGTGGTGAAGCTTTCTTT
>TRBV24-1|TRBJ1-5|-|TRBD1
CATSETTGGGQPQHF
TGTGCCACCAGTGAAACGACAGGGGGGGGTCAGCCCCAGCATTTT
>TRBV7-8|TRBJ2-7|few|-
CASSRLALSSYEQYF
TGTGCCAGCAGCCGGCTAGCGTTAAGCTCCTACGAGCAGTACTTC
>TRBV27|TRBJ2-3|-|-
CATGRSGLGDTQYF
TGTGCCACCGGCCGTAGCGGACTCGGGGATACGCAGTATTTT
>TRBV7-9|TRBJ1-1|-|-
CASSSMQGGDTEAFF
TGTGCCAGCAGCTCGATGCAGGGAGGGGACACTGAAGCTTTCTTT
>TRBV19|TRBJ2-5|-|-
CASSIDRETQYF
TGTGCCAGTAGTATAGATCGGGAGACCCAGTACTTC
>TRBV6-2/TRBV6-3|TRBJ2-3|few|-
CASSYSKNPLGDTQYF
TGTGCCAGCAGTTACTCGAAAAATCCCCTAGGGGATACGCAGTATTTT
>TRBV25-1|TRBJ1-2|-|-
CASSDRLTTYGYTF
TGTGCCAGCAGTGATCGGTTAACTACCTATGGCTACACCTTC
>TRBV5-1|TRBJ2-5|-|TRBD1
CASSSGQGRETQYF
TGCGCCAGCAGCTCCGGACAGGGGAGGGAGACCCAGTACTTC
>TRBV6-1|TRBJ1-4|-|-
CASSEYAGPLNEKLFF
TGTGCCAGCAGTGAATACGCAGGGCCCCTTAATGAGAAACTGTTTTTT
>TRBV27|TRBJ2-5|-|TRBD1
CASSLSQGAGEETQYF
TGTGCCAGCAGTTTATCACAGGGGGCAGGGGAGGAGACCCAGTACTTC
>TRBV12-3/TRBV12-4|TRBJ1-2|few|TRBD1
CASSWDRVYGYTF
TGTGCCAGCAGTTGGGACAGGGTGTATGGCTACACCTTC
>TRBV29-1|TRBJ2-2|-|-
CSVGPGTNTGELFF
TGCAGCGTTGGCCCCGGGACCAACACCGGGGAGCTGTTTTTT
>TRBV18|TRBJ1-2|-|-
CASSPRLSSDGYTF
TGTGCCAGCTCACCAAGGCTCTCTAGTGATGGCTACACCTTC
>TRBV6-1|TRBJ1-5|-|-
CASSERSGGGSNQPQHF
TGTGCCAGCAGTGAACGGTCCGGAGGAGGGTCCAATCAGCCCCAGCATTTT
>TRBV19|TRBJ2-7|few|-
CASSIQGLSGYEQYF
TGTGCCAGTAGTATACAAGGGCTGTCGGGCTACGAGCAGTACTTC
>TRBV6-2/TRBV6-3|TRBJ1-1|-|-
CASATNKMNTEAFF
TGTGCCAGCGCCACCAACAAAATGAACACTGAAGCTTTCTTT
>TRBV7-4|TRBJ1-1|-|-
CASSVGGRTEAFF
TGTGCCAGCAGCGTAGGAGGTCGCACTGAAGCTTTCTTT
>TRBV24-1|TRBJ2-2|-|-
CATTGTANTGELFF
TGTGCCACCACCGGGACCGCGAACACCGGGGAGCTGTTTTTT
>TRBV9|TRBJ1-1|once|-
CASSVQAASTEAFF
TGTGCCAGCAGCGTCCAAGCCGCGAGCACTGAAGCTTTCTTT
>TRBV4-3|TRBJ1-3|medium-sized|-
CASSQRADSHTIYF
TGCGCCAGCAGCCAAAGGGCAGACAGTCACACCATATATTTT
>TRBV7-2|TRBJ2-1|-|TRBD2
CASSLLSGRAVRNEQFF
TGTGCCAGCAGCCTACTCAGCGGGAGGGCGGTAAGGAATGAGCAGTTCTTC
>TRBV3-1|TRBJ1-5|-|TRBD1
CASSQGGQGQPQHF
TGTGCCAGCAGCCAAGGGGGACAGGGTCAGCCCCAGCATTTT
>TRBV7-3|TRBJ2-7|-|TRBD2
CASSLRASGTRYEQYF
TGTGCCAGCAGCCTGAGGGCTAGCGGGACCCGCTACGAGCAGTACTTC
>TRBV7-2|TRBJ2-1|-|-
CASSLSGGWDEQFF
TGTGCCAGCAGCTTGTCCGGGGGCTGGGATGAGCAGTTCTTC
>TRBV21-1|TRBJ1-6|-|-
CASSRLGHLGRDSPLHF
TGTGCCAGCAGCAGACTGGGACATCTCGGCAGAGATTCACCCCTCCACTTT
>TRBV20-1|TRBJ1-5|-|-
CSQGLGGNQPQHF
TGCAGTCAGGGTTTGGGGGGCAATCAGCCCCAGCATTTT
>TRBV30|TRBJ2-1|-|TRBD1
CAWSVGQGVIDEQFF
TGTGCCTGGAGTGTGGGACAGGGCGTTATCGATGAGCAGTTCTTC
>TRBV19|TRBJ1-1|few|-
CASAETNTEAFF
TGTGCCTCCGCAGAGACGAACACTGAAGCTTTCTTT
>TRBV15|TRBJ1-1|-|-
CATSRDLSGGLNTEAFF
TGTGCCACCAGCAGAGATTTAAGCGGGGGCCTGAACACTGAAGCTTTCTTT
>TRBV11-2|TRBJ2-4|-|-
CASSLEPRGNIQYF
TGTGCCAGCAGCTTAGAGCCAAGGGGCAACATTCAGTACTTC
>TRBV15|TRBJ1-1|-|TRBD1
CATSSDYRGRTEAFF
TGTGCCACCAGCAGCGACTACAGGGGAAGGACTGAAGCTTTCTTT